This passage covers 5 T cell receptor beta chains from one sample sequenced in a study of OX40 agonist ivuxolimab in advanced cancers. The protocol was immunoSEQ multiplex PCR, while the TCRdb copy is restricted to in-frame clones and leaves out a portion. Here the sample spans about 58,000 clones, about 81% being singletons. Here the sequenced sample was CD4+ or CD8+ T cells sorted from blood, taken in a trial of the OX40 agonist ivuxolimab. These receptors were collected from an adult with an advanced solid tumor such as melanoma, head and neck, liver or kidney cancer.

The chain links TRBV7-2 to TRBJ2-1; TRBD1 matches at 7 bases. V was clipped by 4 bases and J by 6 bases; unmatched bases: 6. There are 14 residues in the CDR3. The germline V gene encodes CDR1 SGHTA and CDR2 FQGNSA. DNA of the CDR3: TGTGCCAGCAGCTCGGGACAGTTTTTCAATGAGCAGTTCTTC. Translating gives CASSSGQFFNEQFF.

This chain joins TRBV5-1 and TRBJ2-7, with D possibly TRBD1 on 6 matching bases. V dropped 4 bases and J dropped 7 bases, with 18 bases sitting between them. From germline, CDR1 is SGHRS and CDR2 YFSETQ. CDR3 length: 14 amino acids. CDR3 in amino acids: CASSQVQGPGEQYF. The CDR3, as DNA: TGCGCCAGCAGCCAGGTCCAGGGGCCAGGGGAGCAGTACTTC.

As DNA, the CDR3 is TGTGCCAGCTCAGCCGGGACAGGGGGCTCCTACGAGCAGTACTTC. It is translated as CASSAGTGGSYEQYF. The chain has TRBV18 and TRBJ2-7, with 11 bases aligning to TRBD1. The germline gives CDR1 KGHSH, CDR2 LQKENI. The CDR3 runs to 15 residues. After removal of 5 bases from V and 0 bases from J, the junction contained 3 bases not matched to a gene.

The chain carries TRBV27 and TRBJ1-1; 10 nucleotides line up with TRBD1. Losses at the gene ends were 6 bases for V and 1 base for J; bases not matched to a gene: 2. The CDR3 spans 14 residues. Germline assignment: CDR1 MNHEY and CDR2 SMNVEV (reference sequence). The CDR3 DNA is TGTGCCAGCAGCAGGGACAGGGGGAACACTGAAGCTTTCTTT. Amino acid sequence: CASSRDRGNTEAFF.

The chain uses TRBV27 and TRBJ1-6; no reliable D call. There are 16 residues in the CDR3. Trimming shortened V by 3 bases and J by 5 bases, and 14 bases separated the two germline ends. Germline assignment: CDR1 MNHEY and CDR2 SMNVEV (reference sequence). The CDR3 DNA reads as TGTGCCAGCAGTTTGAGAGGGATAGGAAATAATTCACCCCTCCACTTT. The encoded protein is CASSLRGIGNNSPLHF.